This TCR beta chain was profiled in a study of T cells in Graves' hyperthyroidism and ophthalmopathy. This clonotype has ten or more counts. Recently diagnosed hyperthyroidism of less than 2 months' duration affected patients aged 18 to 65. Patients were excluded for uncontrolled infection, other autoimmune disease, pregnancy or lactation. Initially, at the first diagnosis of hyperthyroidism and before any ophthalmopathy symptoms, blood was sampled. V lost 0 bases, J lost 8 bases, and 3 bases lay in between. This CDR3 is built from 11 residues. CDR1 and CDR2 from the germline V gene are SGHDT and YYEEEE. Amplified TCR beta CDR3 regions derived from RNA transcripts. A set of HTBI primers served as the primers for a first-round RT-PCR of the TCR CDR3. TCRdb re-called the multiplex PCR reads through MiXCR, storing one row per CDR3 protein. The sample consists of 270,000 or so distinct CDR3 sequences, roughly 15% of them appearing once.

The sample taken for sequencing was blood. This receptor was identified in a woman in her 50s with Graves' hyperthyroidism that later progressed to Graves' ophthalmopathy. V gene TRBV5-6 combines with J gene TRBJ2-1; D remains unclear. CDR3 nucleotide sequence: TGTGCCAGCAGCTTGGAGTATGAGCAGTTCTTC. The encoded protein is CASSLEYEQFF.